Listed below are T cell receptor beta chains from one sample, sequenced in a study of OX40 agonist ivuxolimab in advanced cancers. Data came from immunoSEQ multiplex PCR; TCRdb stores just in-frame clones and leaves some out. The sample lists roughly 21,000 clones, approximately 90% occurring once. This specimen consisted of CD4+ or CD8+ T cells sorted from blood, obtained in a trial of the OX40 agonist ivuxolimab. The source of these receptors is an adult with an advanced solid tumor such as melanoma, head and neck, liver or kidney cancer. Each CDR3 is given with its conserved first and last residue. The D gene is left open where the match is weak. Size values are once, few and many counts, or a class for expanded clones, and some rows have none.

CASSYFWDTAYEQYF,TGTGCCAGCAGTTACTTCTGGGACACGGCCTACGAGCAGTACTTC,TRBV6-5,TRBJ2-7,15,.,.
CASKWVNTEAFF,TGTGCCAGCAAATGGGTGAACACTGAAGCTTTCTTT,TRBV6-1,TRBJ1-1,12,.,.
CSVAPGGNEQYF,TGCAGCGTAGCCCCTGGCGGGAACGAGCAGTACTTC,TRBV29-1,TRBJ2-7,12,.,.
CSVEDPVESTDTQYF,TGCAGCGTTGAAGATCCAGTCGAGAGCACAGATACGCAGTATTTT,TRBV29-1,TRBJ2-3,15,.,.
CASSQARTGSYEQYF,TGTGCCAGCAGCCAAGCCCGGACAGGGTCCTACGAGCAGTACTTC,TRBV4-2,TRBJ2-7,15,TRBD1,.
CASSQALDTQYF,TGCGCCAGCAGCCAGGCGCTAGATACGCAGTATTTT,TRBV4-1,TRBJ2-3,12,.,once
CASSPLTGGVHNEQFF,TGTGCCAGTAGTCCGCTGACAGGTGGCGTGCACAATGAGCAGTTCTTC,TRBV19,TRBJ2-1,16,.,.
CASGTGRRQPQHF,TGTGCCAGTGGGACAGGGAGGAGACAGCCCCAGCATTTT,TRBV28,TRBJ1-5,13,TRBD1,.
CASSVTREGGYTF,TGTGCCAGCAGTGTTACCAGGGAAGGGGGCTACACCTTC,TRBV2,TRBJ1-2,13,.,.
CASSFRGPGEETQYF,TGTGCCAGCAGCTTCCGAGGGCCGGGAGAAGAGACCCAGTACTTC,TRBV7-7,TRBJ2-5,15,.,.
CASSFQVLTDTQYF,TGTGCCAGCAGTTTCCAGGTACTCACAGATACGCAGTATTTT,TRBV28,TRBJ2-3,14,.,.
CSVPTGPEAFF,TGCAGCGTCCCCACAGGGCCCGAAGCTTTCTTT,TRBV29-1,TRBJ1-1,11,.,once
CASSLGVGSEQFF,TGTGCCAGCAGCTTAGGCGTCGGGTCGGAGCAGTTCTTC,TRBV11-2,TRBJ2-1,13,.,few
CSVVGYEQYF,TGCAGCGTTGTGGGCTACGAGCAGTACTTC,TRBV29-1,TRBJ2-7,10,.,.
CASSELGTDTQYF,TGTGCCAGCAGCGAACTAGGCACAGATACGCAGTATTTT,TRBV9,TRBJ2-3,13,.,.
CASGLREAELYNEQFF,TGCGCCAGCGGACTGAGGGAAGCGGAGCTCTACAATGAGCAGTTCTTC,TRBV5-1,TRBJ2-1,16,.,.
CASSQAGGANSPLHF,TGTGCCAGCAGCCAAGCCGGGGGGGCCAATTCACCCCTCCACTTT,TRBV4-2,TRBJ1-6,15,.,.
CASRPTGEYEQYF,TGCGCCAGTAGACCGACAGGGGAGTACGAGCAGTACTTC,TRBV5-1,TRBJ2-7,13,TRBD1,few
CASSNEQGNYEQYF,TGTGCCAGCAGCAACGAACAGGGGAATTACGAGCAGTACTTC,TRBV7-9,TRBJ2-7,14,TRBD1,.
CASSQGGDQPQHF,TGTGCCAGCAGCCAAGGGGGGGATCAGCCCCAGCATTTT,TRBV14,TRBJ1-5,13,.,.
CAWSLGEDTEAFF,TGTGCCTGGAGTCTAGGGGAGGACACTGAAGCTTTCTTT,TRBV30,TRBJ1-1,13,.,.
CASRADWGNTGELFF,TGTGCCAGCAGGGCGGACTGGGGGAACACCGGGGAGCTGTTTTTT,TRBV5-4,TRBJ2-2,15,.,once
CASSQTGGAYEQYF,TGTGCCAGCAGCCAAACAGGCGGGGCTTACGAGCAGTACTTC,TRBV7-9,TRBJ2-7,14,.,.
CASSDRDNTEAFF,TGTGCCAGCAGTGACCGGGACAACACTGAAGCTTTCTTT,TRBV6-4,TRBJ1-1,13,.,.
CASSLALAGGRDEQYF,TGTGCCAGCAGCTTGGCTTTAGCGGGAGGTCGGGACGAGCAGTACTTC,TRBV5-8,TRBJ2-7,16,TRBD2,.
CASSQEGDSSYEQYF,TGTGCCAGCAGCCAAGAGGGGGACAGCTCCTACGAGCAGTACTTC,TRBV4-2,TRBJ2-7,15,TRBD1,.
CASRPQQGRNTEAFF,TGTGCCAGCAGGCCTCAACAGGGTCGGAACACTGAAGCTTTCTTT,TRBV6-1,TRBJ1-1,15,.,.
CASSIVPGQNQPQHF,TGTGCCAGTAGTATAGTACCAGGGCAGAATCAGCCCCAGCATTTT,TRBV19,TRBJ1-5,15,.,.
CASSPPGVQETQYF,TGTGCCAGCTCACCCCCAGGAGTCCAAGAGACCCAGTACTTC,TRBV18,TRBJ2-5,14,.,.
CASSPRTIAGYTF,TGTGCCAGCAGTCCCCGGACAATTGCGGGCTACACCTTC,TRBV27,TRBJ1-2,13,.,.
CASSLGPSRAGANVLTF,TGTGCCAGCAGCTTAGGGCCTTCGAGGGCCGGGGCCAACGTCCTGACTTTC,TRBV7-3,TRBJ2-6,17,.,.
CASSGSSGTDTQYF,TGTGCCAGCAGTGGATCTAGCGGCACAGATACGCAGTATTTT,TRBV6-4,TRBJ2-3,14,.,.
CASSLGRRTSGNEQYF,TGTGCCAGCAGCTTAGGCCGCCGGACTAGCGGGAACGAGCAGTACTTC,TRBV13,TRBJ2-7,16,TRBD2,.
CASSLTPLAGLTDTQYF,TGCGCCAGCAGCCTAACGCCTCTAGCGGGGCTCACAGATACGCAGTATTTT,TRBV5-1,TRBJ2-3,17,TRBD2,.
CASSLSGLRGETQYF,TGCGCCAGCAGCTTGTCTGGATTGAGGGGAGAGACCCAGTACTTC,TRBV5-1,TRBJ2-5,15,.,.
CASSLAQGTEFSTDTQYF,TGTGCCAGCAGCTTAGCTCAAGGGACAGAATTTAGCACAGATACGCAGTATTTT,TRBV11-2,TRBJ2-3,18,TRBD1,few
CASRPGGGDTEAFF,TGTGCCAGCAGGCCAGGGGGCGGTGACACTGAAGCTTTCTTT,TRBV7-6,TRBJ1-1,14,TRBD1,.
CASSFLIGTGGAYSSNQPQHF,TGTGCCAGCAGTTTTCTCATAGGGACAGGGGGCGCGTATTCAAGCAATCAGCCCCAGCATTTT,TRBV28,TRBJ1-5,21,TRBD1,.
CASSWGDTEAFF,TGTGCCAGCAGCTGGGGGGACACTGAAGCTTTCTTT,TRBV5-4,TRBJ1-1,12,.,few
CASSFHAGTISTDTQYF,TGTGCCAGCAGTTTCCATGCCGGGACGATTAGCACAGATACGCAGTATTTT,TRBV27,TRBJ2-3,17,.,.
CASSYSDESYEQYF,TGTGCCAGCAGTTACTCCGACGAATCCTACGAGCAGTACTTC,TRBV6-5,TRBJ2-7,14,.,.
CASSRYRTPNNEQFF,TGTGCCAGCAGCCGCTACCGGACGCCCAACAATGAGCAGTTCTTC,TRBV7-8,TRBJ2-1,15,.,.
CASSGVSQKTQYF,TGTGCCAGCAGCGGGGTCTCTCAGAAGACCCAGTACTTC,TRBV9,TRBJ2-5,13,.,once
CASSYPRTGSETQYF,TGTGCCAGCAGTTACCCTCGGACAGGGTCCGAGACCCAGTACTTC,TRBV6-6,TRBJ2-5,15,TRBD1,few
CASSEPHGTDTQYF,TGTGCCAGCAGTGAACCGCACGGGACAGATACGCAGTATTTT,TRBV6-1,TRBJ2-3,14,.,few
CATSRVKGSEQFF,TGTGCCACCAGCAGAGTTAAGGGATCTGAGCAGTTCTTC,TRBV15,TRBJ2-1,13,.,.
CASRDTGTGGEEQFF,TGCGCCAGCAGGGACACCGGGACAGGGGGCGAAGAGCAGTTCTTC,TRBV10-1,TRBJ2-1,15,TRBD1,.
CASSQSTTNPEAFF,TGTGCCAGCAGCCAATCAACGACAAACCCTGAAGCTTTCTTT,TRBV14,TRBJ1-1,14,.,.
CSAYRAGEQYF,TGCAGCGCGTACAGGGCAGGGGAGCAGTACTTC,TRBV29-1,TRBJ2-7,11,.,.
CAIGGASGANVLTF,TGTGCCATAGGGGGCGCGAGTGGGGCCAACGTCCTGACTTTC,TRBV10-3,TRBJ2-6,14,TRBD1,once
CSVEINRNYEQYF,TGCAGCGTTGAAATCAACAGAAACTACGAGCAGTACTTC,TRBV29-1,TRBJ2-7,13,.,.
CASSDGNYGYTF,TGCGCCAGCAGTGACGGAAACTATGGCTACACCTTC,TRBV10-1,TRBJ1-2,12,.,.
CAVQVWRPGGNEQFF,TGTGCCGTTCAAGTCTGGCGCCCTGGGGGCAATGAGCAGTTCTTC,TRBV10-3,TRBJ2-1,15,.,.
CASSVGGQGSYEQYF,TGTGCCAGCAGCGTAGGGGGACAGGGCTCCTACGAGCAGTACTTC,TRBV9,TRBJ2-7,15,TRBD1,.
CASSRSVSSYNEQFF,TGTGCCAGTAGTCGTTCTGTGTCCTCCTACAATGAGCAGTTCTTC,TRBV19,TRBJ2-1,15,.,.